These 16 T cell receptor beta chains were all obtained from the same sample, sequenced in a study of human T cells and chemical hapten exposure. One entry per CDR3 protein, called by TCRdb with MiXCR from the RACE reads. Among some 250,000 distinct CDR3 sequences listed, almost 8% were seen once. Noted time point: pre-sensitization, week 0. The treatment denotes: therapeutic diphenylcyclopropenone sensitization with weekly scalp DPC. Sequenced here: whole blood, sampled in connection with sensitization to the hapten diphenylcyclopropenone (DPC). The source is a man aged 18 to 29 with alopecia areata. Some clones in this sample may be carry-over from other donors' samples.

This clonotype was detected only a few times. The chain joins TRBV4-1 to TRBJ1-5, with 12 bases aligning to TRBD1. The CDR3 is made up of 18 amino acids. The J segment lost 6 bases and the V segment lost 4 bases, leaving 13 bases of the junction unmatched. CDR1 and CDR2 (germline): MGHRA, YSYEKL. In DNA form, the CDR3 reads TGCGCCAGCAGCCGAACACTCGGGACAGGGGGCCTGAGTCAGCCCCAGCATTTT. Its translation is CASSRTLGTGGLSQPQHF.

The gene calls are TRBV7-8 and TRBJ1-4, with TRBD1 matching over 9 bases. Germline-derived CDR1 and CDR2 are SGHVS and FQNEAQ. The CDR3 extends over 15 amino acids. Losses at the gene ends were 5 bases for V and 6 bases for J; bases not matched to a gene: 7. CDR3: CASSKRDRDHEKLFF. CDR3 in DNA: TGTGCCAGCAGCAAAAGGGACAGGGACCATGAAAAACTGTTTTTT.

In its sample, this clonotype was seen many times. CDR3 sequence: CASSLGTQNQPQHF. CDR3 nucleotides: TGTGCCAGCAGCCTTGGGACACAGAATCAGCCCCAGCATTTT. The genes are TRBV3-1 and TRBJ1-5; D possibly corresponds to TRBD1 (6 bases). The CDR3 has 14 amino acids. Germline V gene sequence: CDR1 LGHDT, CDR2 YNNKEL (reference sequence). With 4 bases removed from V and 4 bases from J, the gap between germline ends came to 11 bases.

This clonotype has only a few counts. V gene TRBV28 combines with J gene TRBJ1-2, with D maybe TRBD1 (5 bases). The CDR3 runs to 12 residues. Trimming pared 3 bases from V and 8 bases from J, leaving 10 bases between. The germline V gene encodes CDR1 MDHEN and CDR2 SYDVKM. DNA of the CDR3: TGTGCCAGCAGTTTCTCGACAGAAGGCTACACCTTC. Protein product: CASSFSTEGYTF.

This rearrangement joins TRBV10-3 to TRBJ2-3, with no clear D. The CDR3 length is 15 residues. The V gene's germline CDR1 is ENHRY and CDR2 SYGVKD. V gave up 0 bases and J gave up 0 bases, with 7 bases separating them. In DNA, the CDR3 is TGTGCCATCAGTGAGTCGGAATCTAGCACAGATACGCAGTATTTT. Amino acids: CAISESESSTDTQYF.

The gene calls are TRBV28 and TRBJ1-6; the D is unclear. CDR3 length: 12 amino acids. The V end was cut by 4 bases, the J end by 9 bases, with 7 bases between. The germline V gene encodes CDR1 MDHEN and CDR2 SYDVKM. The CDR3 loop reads CASSWRSSPLHF. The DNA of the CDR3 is TGTGCCAGCAGTTGGAGGAGTTCACCCCTCCACTTT.

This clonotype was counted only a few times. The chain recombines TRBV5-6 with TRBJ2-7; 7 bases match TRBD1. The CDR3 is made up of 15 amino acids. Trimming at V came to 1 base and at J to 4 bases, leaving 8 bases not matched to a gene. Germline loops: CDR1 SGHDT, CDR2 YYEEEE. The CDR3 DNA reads TGTGCCAGCAGCTTGTGGCAGGGGGTACTGTACGAGCAGTACTTC. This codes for CASSLWQGVLYEQYF.

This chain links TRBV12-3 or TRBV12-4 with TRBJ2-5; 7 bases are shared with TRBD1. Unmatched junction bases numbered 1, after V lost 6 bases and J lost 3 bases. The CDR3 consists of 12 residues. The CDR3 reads CASRGQKETQYF. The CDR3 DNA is TGTGCCAGCAGGGGACAGAAAGAGACCCAGTACTTC.

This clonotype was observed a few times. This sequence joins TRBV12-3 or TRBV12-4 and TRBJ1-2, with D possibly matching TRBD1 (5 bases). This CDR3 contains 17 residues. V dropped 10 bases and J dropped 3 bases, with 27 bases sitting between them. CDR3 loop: CAINPTGRLKGYYGYTF. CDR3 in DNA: TGTGCCATCAACCCCACGGGACGTCTTAAGGGGTACTATGGCTACACCTTC.

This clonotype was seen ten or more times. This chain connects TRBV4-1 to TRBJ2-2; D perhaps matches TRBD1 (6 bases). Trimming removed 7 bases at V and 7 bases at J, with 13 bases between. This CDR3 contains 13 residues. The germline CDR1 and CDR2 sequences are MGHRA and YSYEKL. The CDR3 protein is CASKGGRHGELFF. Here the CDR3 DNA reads TGCGCCAGCAAAGGGGGAAGACACGGGGAGCTGTTTTTT.

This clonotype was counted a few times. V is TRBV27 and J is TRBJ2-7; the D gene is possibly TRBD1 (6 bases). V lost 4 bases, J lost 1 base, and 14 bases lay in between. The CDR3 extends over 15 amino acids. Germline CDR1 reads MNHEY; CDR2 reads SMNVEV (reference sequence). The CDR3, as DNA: TGTGCCAGCAGTTCCCCCTCAGGGGTATCCTACGAGCAGTACGTC. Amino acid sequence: CASSSPSGVSYEQYV.

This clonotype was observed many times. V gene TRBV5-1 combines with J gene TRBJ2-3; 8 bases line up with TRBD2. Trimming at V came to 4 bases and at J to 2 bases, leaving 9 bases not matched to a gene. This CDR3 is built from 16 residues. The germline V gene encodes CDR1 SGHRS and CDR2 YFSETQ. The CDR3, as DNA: TGCGCCAGCAGCCCCCCCGGGGGGGGCGCCACAGATACGCAGTATTTT. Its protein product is CASSPPGGGATDTQYF.

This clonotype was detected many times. This CDR3 reads CASSLAESGGNTDTQYF. The CDR3 coding sequence is TGTGCCAGCAGCTTAGCGGAGAGCGGGGGGAACACAGATACGCAGTATTTT. The rearrangement links TRBV7-6 to TRBJ2-3, with TRBD2 identical over 9 bases. The junction had 6 bases not matched to a gene; V was cut back by 0 bases and J by 2 bases. The CDR3 contains 17 residues. Germline CDR1 and CDR2: SGHVS and FNYEAQ.

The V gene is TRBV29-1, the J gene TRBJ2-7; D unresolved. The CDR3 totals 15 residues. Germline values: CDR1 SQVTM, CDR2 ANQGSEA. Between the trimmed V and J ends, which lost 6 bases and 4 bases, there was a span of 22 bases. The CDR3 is CSVLNSPGRVYEQYF. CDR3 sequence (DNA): TGCAGCGTCTTAAACTCCCCAGGCAGAGTTTACGAGCAGTACTTC.

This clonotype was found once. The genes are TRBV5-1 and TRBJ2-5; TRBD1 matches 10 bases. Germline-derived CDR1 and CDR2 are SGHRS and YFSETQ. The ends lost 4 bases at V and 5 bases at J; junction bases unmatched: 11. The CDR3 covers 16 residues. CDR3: CASSRNPGQGHETQYF. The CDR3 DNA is TGCGCCAGCAGCAGGAACCCGGGACAGGGGCATGAGACCCAGTACTTC.

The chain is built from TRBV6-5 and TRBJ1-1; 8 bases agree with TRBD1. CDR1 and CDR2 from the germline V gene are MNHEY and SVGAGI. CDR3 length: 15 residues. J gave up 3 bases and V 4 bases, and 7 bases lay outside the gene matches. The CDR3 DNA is TGTGCCAGCAGTTGGACAGGGAAGGGGTACACTGAAGCTTTCTTT. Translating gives CASSWTGKGYTEAFF.